Following are 25 T cell receptor beta chains from one sample sequenced in a study of beta chain features in type 1 diabetes. Every isolated RNA sample was fully reverse transcribed, so sequencing captured expressed TCRB transcripts. The table came from immunoSEQ multiplex PCR; TCRdb's copy has only in-frame clones and leaves some out. The data contain around 340,000 clones, around 19% of them singletons. The material sequenced was naive CD4+ T cells from blood. These TCRs come from a woman under 30 in good health.

The V and J genes are TRBV18 and TRBJ2-1; D might be TRBD1 (6 bases). Germline V gene lookup returns CDR1 KGHSH and CDR2 LQKENI. The CDR3 consists of 13 residues. V was pared by 6 bases and J by 15 bases, with 21 bases between. CDR3 sequence (DNA): TGTGCCAGCTCCAAAAATGAGGACAGTTTAGGGTTCTTC. It encodes CASSKNEDSLGFF.

This clone was counted only a few times. This chain joins TRBV30 and TRBJ1-1, with D hard to call. V was pared by 0 bases and J by 4 bases, with 21 bases between. Germline CDR1 and CDR2: GTSNPN and SVGIG (reference sequence). The CDR3 has 17 amino acids. CDR3 amino acids: CAWSVLLLRRLGTEAFF. CDR3 DNA sequence: TGTGCCTGGAGTGTATTGCTTTTGAGGAGATTGGGCACTGAAGCTTTCTTT.

The genes are TRBV4-2 and TRBJ2-3; weak D call: TRBD1 (6 bases). Germline CDR1 reads LGHNA; CDR2 reads YNFKEQ. The V gene lost 0 bases and the J gene lost 3 bases, with 7 bases spanning the gap. CDR3 length equals 14 residues. This chain's CDR3 is CASSQEQGTDTQYF. The CDR3 region has the DNA TGTGCCAGCAGCCAAGAACAGGGAACAGATACGCAGTATTTT.

Written as DNA, the CDR3 is TGTGCCAGCAGCCCCGGGGAAGAGACCCAGTACTTC. Protein: CASSPGEETQYF. V is TRBV9 and J is TRBJ2-5; possible D gene TRBD2, 5 bases. Per the germline V gene, CDR1 is SGDLS and CDR2 is YYNGEE. V lost 4 bases, J lost 3 bases, and 7 bases lay in between. This CDR3 region has 12 residues.

This chain connects TRBV6-4 to TRBJ2-1, with 11 bases matching TRBD2. CDR3 length: 15 amino acids. Germline CDR1 MRHNA, CDR2 SNTAGT. V trimming: 5 bases; J trimming: 4 bases; junction bases outside the gene matches: 4. The CDR3 bases are TGTGCCAGCAGTCTCGGGACTAGCGGATACAATGAGCAGTTCTTC. Amino acid sequence: CASSLGTSGYNEQFF.

This clone was counted between two and nine times. This chain uses TRBV5-1 with TRBJ2-1; TRBD2 is a possible D gene (6 bases). This CDR3 is built from 14 residues. CDR1 and CDR2 (germline): SGHRS, YFSETQ. V shed 0 bases and J shed 8 bases, with 12 bases lying between them. The CDR3 loop is CASSLVVSGDEQFF. CDR3 DNA sequence: TGCGCCAGCAGCTTGGTAGTGTCGGGGGATGAGCAGTTCTTC.

The chain carries TRBV13 and TRBJ1-5; 9 nucleotides line up with TRBD1. In germline, CDR1 is PRHDT, CDR2 FYEKMQ (reference sequence). Trimming removed 2 bases from V and 5 bases from J; junction bases left unmatched: 1. The CDR3 loop spans 14 amino acids. DNA of the CDR3: TGTGCCAGCAGCTTAACAGGGGGCGATCAGCCCCAGCATTTT. It translates to CASSLTGGDQPQHF. The full variable domain, with the rest looked up from reference TRBV13 and TRBJ1-5, is AAGVIQSPRHLIKEKRETATLKCYPIPRHDTVYWYQQGPGQDPQFLISFYEKMQSDKGSIPDRFSAQQFSDYHSELNMSSLELGDSALYFCASSLTGGDQPQHFGDGTRLSIL.

V is TRBV5-1 and J is TRBJ2-3; D remains unclear. V was trimmed by 5 bases and J by 6 bases, leaving 10 bases between them. CDR3 length equals 12 residues. In germline, CDR1 is SGHRS, CDR2 YFSETQ. CDR3 protein: CASRQLSDTQYF. The CDR3, as DNA: TGCGCCAGCAGACAGCTCTCGGATACGCAGTATTTT.

This clone was counted a few times. This sequence joins TRBV28 and TRBJ2-2; 7 bases map to TRBD1. The J segment lost 3 bases and the V segment lost 3 bases, leaving 1 base of the junction unmatched. The CDR3 extends over 14 amino acids. Germline assignment: CDR1 MDHEN and CDR2 SYDVKM. The CDR3 region is CASSLGQHTGELFF. CDR3 in DNA: TGTGCCAGCAGTTTGGGACAGCACACCGGGGAGCTGTTTTTT.

The rearrangement uses TRBV5-4 and TRBJ2-6, with TRBD2 matching over 10 bases. The germline V gene has CDR1 SGHNT and CDR2 YYREEE (reference sequence). The CDR3 extends over 18 amino acids. The trim removed 10 bases at V and 2 bases at J, leaving 15 bases unmatched. The CDR3 reads CASKGLAGGRTGANVLTF. CDR3 sequence (DNA): TGTGCCTCCAAAGGGTTAGCGGGAGGACGAACTGGGGCCAACGTCCTGACTTTC.

The J gene is TRBJ2-1, the V gene TRBV5-1; 12 bases match TRBD1. The CDR3 spans 16 residues. Germline V CDR1 and CDR2: SGHRS, YFSETQ. The ends lost 4 bases at V and 8 bases at J; junction bases unmatched: 10. CDR3 DNA sequence: TGCGCCAGCAGCAGGGGACAGGGGGCCCTATTCTATGAGCAGTTCTTC. This codes for CASSRGQGALFYEQFF.

This clone was recorded a few times. The rearrangement links TRBV7-2 to TRBJ1-1; D possibly corresponds to TRBD1 (5 bases). Germline V gene data show CDR1 as SGHTA and CDR2 as FQGNSA. V shed 6 bases and J shed 1 base, with 12 bases lying between them. CDR3 size: 14 residues. CDR3 DNA: TGTGCCAGCAGACGGGTGGGGGGGAACACTGAAGCTTTCTTT. It encodes CASRRVGGNTEAFF. Looking up the rest from reference TRBV7-2 and TRBJ1-1 gives the full variable domain: GAGVSQSPSNKVTEKGKDVELRCDPISGHTALYWYRQSLGQGLEFLIYFQGNSAPDKSGLPSDRFSAERTGGSVSTLTIQRTQQEDSAVYLCASRRVGGNTEAFFGQGTRLTVV.

The rearrangement links TRBV5-4 to TRBJ1-2, with D possibly being TRBD1 (5 bases). Germline lookup yields CDR1 SGHNT and CDR2 YYREEE (reference sequence). The V end was cut by 0 bases, the J end by 8 bases, with 14 bases between. This CDR3 has 14 amino acids. The CDR3 is CASSLEDPHRGYTF. The CDR3, as DNA: TGTGCCAGCAGCTTGGAGGACCCCCACAGGGGCTACACCTTC.

This clone was found a few times. Its ends do not fully match the called genes, so a read error is possible. This chain links TRBV30 with TRBJ1-2; D possibly corresponds to TRBD1 (6 bases). The CDR3 has 12 residues. Germline V gene sequence: CDR1 GTSNPN, CDR2 SVGIG (reference sequence). The CDR3 reads CAGGGEGYGYTF. The CDR3 bases are TGCGCCGGTGGGGGCGAGGGCTATGGCTACACCTTC.

This clone was seen a handful of times. The chain carries TRBV5-6 and TRBJ2-7; maybe TRBD1 (6 bases). The CDR3 extends over 13 amino acids. The V and J ends lost 7 bases and 5 bases respectively, with 16 bases between them. Germline CDR1 reads SGHDT; CDR2 reads YYEEEE. The CDR3 bases are TGTGCCAGCGATAGGGGGATGGGGGACGAGCAGTACTTC. Protein sequence: CASDRGMGDEQYF.

V and J are TRBV15 and TRBJ1-5, with TRBD1 as a possible D gene (6 bases). CDR1 is LNHNV, CDR2 YYDKDF, per germline (reference sequence). This CDR3 has 14 residues. V dropped 9 bases and J dropped 5 bases, with 17 bases sitting between them. The chain's CDR3 is CATTREHRDQPQHF. The DNA of the CDR3 is TGTGCCACGACCAGAGAGCACAGGGATCAGCCCCAGCATTTT.

DNA of the CDR3: TGTGCCAGCAGCCGGGGACAGAACTCCTACGAGCAGTACTTC. Its translation is CASSRGQNSYEQYF. J is TRBJ2-7 and V is TRBV7-2; 7 bases are shared with TRBD1. Losses at the gene ends were 5 bases for V and 0 bases for J; bases not matched to a gene: 4. The germline CDR1 and CDR2 sequences are SGHTA and FQGNSA. The CDR3 runs 14 residues.

Only one count was recorded for this clone. This chain joins TRBV9 and TRBJ2-3; perhaps TRBD2 as D (6 bases). V gave up 8 bases and J gave up 3 bases, with 13 bases separating them. The germline gives CDR1 SGDLS, CDR2 YYNGEE. This CDR3 has 13 amino acids. CDR3 DNA: TGTGCCAGTAGGCCGGAGGGGACAGATACGCAGTATTTT. Its translation: CASRPEGTDTQYF. Full variable domain (missing parts from reference TRBV9 and TRBJ2-3): DSGVTQTPKHLITATGQRVTLRCSPRSGDLSVYWYQQSLDQGLQFLIQYYNGEERAKGNILERFSAQQFPDLHSELNLSSLELGDSALYFCASRPEGTDTQYFGPGTRLTVL.

This clone was counted only a few times. The CDR3 sequence is CASRGQVNGYTF. DNA of the CDR3: TGTGCCAGTAGGGGACAGGTGAATGGCTACACCTTC. The chain employs TRBV19 and TRBJ1-2; 8 positions agree with TRBD1. V shed 6 bases, J shed 6 bases, and the junction held 3 bases outside the gene matches. This CDR3 has 12 residues. Germline CDR1 and CDR2: LNHDA and SQIVND (reference sequence).

This clone turned up a few times. CDR3 sequence reads: CASSHPGVSYEQYF. The CDR3 region has the DNA TGCGCCAGCAGCCACCCTGGAGTCTCCTACGAGCAGTACTTC. J is TRBJ2-7 and V is TRBV4-1, with D unresolved. The V and J ends lost 3 bases and 0 bases respectively, with 9 bases between them. CDR3 size: 14 residues. Germline V lookup: CDR1 MGHRA, CDR2 YSYEKL.

A few counts support this clone. The chain is built from TRBV29-1 and TRBJ2-1, with a weak D call TRBD1 (6 bases). The germline V gene has CDR1 SQVTM and CDR2 ANQGSEA. The CDR3 totals 17 residues. The V end lost 6 bases, the J end lost 0 bases, and 21 bases lay between the germline ends. CDR3 DNA sequence: TGCAGCGTACCTATATTTACAGGGATGAGCTCCTACAATGAGCAGTTCTTC. It yields the protein CSVPIFTGMSSYNEQFF.

The V call is TRBV11-2, the J call TRBJ2-6; unclear D gene. This CDR3 comprises 18 residues. Germline V gene data show CDR1 as SGHAT and CDR2 as FQNNGV. Trimming took 1 base from V and 0 from J, leaving 13 bases between them. CDR3 residues: CASSLGGVGDSGANVLTF. Written as DNA, the CDR3 is TGTGCCAGCAGCTTAGGCGGAGTAGGAGACTCTGGGGCCAACGTCCTGACTTTC.

The CDR3 DNA sequence: TGTGCCTGGAGGAGGACTAGCGGGGCAGATACGCAGTATTTT. Translated: CAWRRTSGADTQYF. This chain links TRBV30 with TRBJ2-3, with 12 bases that match TRBD2. Germline loops: CDR1 GTSNPN, CDR2 SVGIG (reference sequence). This CDR3 spans 14 amino acids. With V trimmed by 3 bases and J by 4 bases, 2 bases remained unmatched.

This clone turned up a few times. Other DNA sequences from this sample encode an identical CDR3 as well. The V and J genes are TRBV7-2 and TRBJ2-5; no clear D. Trimming cost V 6 bases and J 2 bases, with 4 bases left between them. Germline loops: CDR1 SGHTA, CDR2 FQGNSA. CDR3 length: 11 amino acids. The CDR3 DNA sequence: TGTGCCAGCAGTCTACAAGAGACCCAGTACTTC. The encoded protein is CASSLQETQYF.

The rearrangement uses TRBV15 and TRBJ2-7, with D perhaps matching TRBD1 (6 bases). CDR3 length: 15 amino acids. The germline V gene encodes CDR1 LNHNV and CDR2 YYDKDF (reference sequence). V lost 0 bases, J lost 2 bases, and 11 bases lay in between. CDR3 amino acids: CATSRDTRGAYEQYF. In DNA form, the CDR3 reads TGTGCCACCAGCAGAGATACCAGGGGAGCCTACGAGCAGTACTTC.